One T cell receptor beta chain is described in this entry. The data originate from a study of shared clonotypes between healthy human individuals. This CDR3 is 19 amino acids long. Germline-derived CDR1 and CDR2 are SGHAT and FQNNGV. Trimming removed 0 bases from V and 9 bases from J, with 30 bases in between. Libraries were prepared by immunoSEQ multiplex PCR; TCRdb keeps only in-frame clonotypes and omits some of them. This table has some 2,000,000 clones, almost 96% appearing once. The receptor was isolated from a young man in good health. The specimen was naive CD4+ T cells sorted from blood. Subset defined: CD45RA+ positively selected. This chain uses TRBV11-2 with TRBJ2-7; weak D call: TRBD1 (6 bases). CDR3 loop: CASSLERQGSLNSLRGQYF. The CDR3 nucleotides read TGTGCCAGCAGCTTAGAAAGGCAGGGGTCGTTGAACTCCCTACGGGGGCAGTACTTC.